This T cell receptor (beta chain) was captured in a study of blood T cell repertoires in COVID-19 (dated by TCRdb to the early 2020s). About the full investigation: Samples covering the acute and convalescent phases of COVID-19 were provided by collaborators in the United States, Italy and Spain. The prospective study material was composed of cDNA or gDNA derived from T cells, B-cell-depleted T cells, or PBMCs. The dataset comprised deeply sampled blood TCRbeta repertoires from subjects exposed to, actively infected with, or recovered from COVID-19. The repertoires were released in a freely available public database meant as a resource for research on the immune response to SARS-CoV-2. Samples were obtained from the ongoing ImmuneRACE study (first 160 participants) and from about 1,300 subjects provided by 6 global collaborators. The sample metadata nearly always contained a de-identified subject ID, COVID-19 status, age in years and sex. HLA class I and class II types, where available, came from metadata supplied by the sample provider rather than from assay-based typing. General conclusions and limits of the study: The quantity of clinical and demographic metadata differed by source and by participant and was supplied without curation.

TCRbeta CDR3 regions were amplified from genomic DNA by means of the immunoSEQ Assay, a bias-controlled multiplex PCR. The authors' analysis ran thus. Nucleated cell counts per sample were estimated from amplification of reference gene primers within the assay. To quantify the absolute abundance of each unique TCRbeta CDR3 rearrangement, sequence reads were collapsed and filtered. For each sample, productive Simpson clonality was calculated by taking the square root of Simpson's diversity index across productive rearrangements. TCRdb mirrors the immuneACCESS table, restricted to in-frame sequences. Some clones are absent from its copies; in checked studies, under half trace to an unresolved V gene, and the reason for the others is unknown. V and J calls and clone size come straight from that table; D and trimming were deduced from the DNA. Recorded for this sample are 360,000 or so clones; roughly 89% of them occurred a single time. The top ten hold approximately 1.5% of the sample.

In the prospective study, participants were roughly 18 to 100 years old, resided in approximately 22 geographic areas of the United States, and were enrolled through a virtual design. In the prospective study, participants were assigned to cohorts based on the clinical history participants reported in a screening survey and a study questionnaire. For ImmuneRACE Cohort 3, a participant was defined as recovered based on two consecutive negative NP/OP PCR tests, clearance by a healthcare professional, or resolution of symptoms. In the prospective study, mobile phlebotomists collected whole blood, serum and a nasopharyngeal or oropharyngeal swab from each participant. Participants in the prospective study had the option to provide additional blood draws and questionnaires over a roughly two-month period. Blood samples from the prospective study were shipped frozen or at room temperature prior to DNA extraction.

V is pared back by 4 bases and J by 0 bases, with 10 bases lying between the germline termini. The CDR3 covers 15 residues, taking in both the cysteine and the phenylalanine. Kept here is only the CDR3 DNA, which spans 45 bases and is read in frame from base 1. CDR1 is given as SGHDN and CDR2 as FVKESK, both from the germline V gene. Notes on this clone: Its antigen is not yet known. No per-base quality is available; no much larger clone lies one base away.

The sequence links TRBV14 to TRBJ2-1; possibly the D gene is TRBD1, per 6 matching bases. This receptor was obtained from a woman aged 30 to 39 who had recovered from COVID-19. The specimen was PBMCs or T cells enriched from blood (not recorded which). The CDR3 protein sequence reads: CASSRGQSSYNEQFF. The sequence in DNA is TGTGCCAGCAGCCGAGGACAGAGCTCCTACAATGAGCAGTTCTTC. Extended through the reference TRBV14 and TRBJ2-1 proteins, this CDR3 yields the full variable domain: EAGVTQFPSHSVIEKGQTVTLRCDPISGHDNLYWYRRVMGKEIKFLLHFVKESKQDESGMPNNRFLAERTGGTYSTLKVQPAELEDSGVYFCASSRGQSSYNEQFFGPGTRLTVL.